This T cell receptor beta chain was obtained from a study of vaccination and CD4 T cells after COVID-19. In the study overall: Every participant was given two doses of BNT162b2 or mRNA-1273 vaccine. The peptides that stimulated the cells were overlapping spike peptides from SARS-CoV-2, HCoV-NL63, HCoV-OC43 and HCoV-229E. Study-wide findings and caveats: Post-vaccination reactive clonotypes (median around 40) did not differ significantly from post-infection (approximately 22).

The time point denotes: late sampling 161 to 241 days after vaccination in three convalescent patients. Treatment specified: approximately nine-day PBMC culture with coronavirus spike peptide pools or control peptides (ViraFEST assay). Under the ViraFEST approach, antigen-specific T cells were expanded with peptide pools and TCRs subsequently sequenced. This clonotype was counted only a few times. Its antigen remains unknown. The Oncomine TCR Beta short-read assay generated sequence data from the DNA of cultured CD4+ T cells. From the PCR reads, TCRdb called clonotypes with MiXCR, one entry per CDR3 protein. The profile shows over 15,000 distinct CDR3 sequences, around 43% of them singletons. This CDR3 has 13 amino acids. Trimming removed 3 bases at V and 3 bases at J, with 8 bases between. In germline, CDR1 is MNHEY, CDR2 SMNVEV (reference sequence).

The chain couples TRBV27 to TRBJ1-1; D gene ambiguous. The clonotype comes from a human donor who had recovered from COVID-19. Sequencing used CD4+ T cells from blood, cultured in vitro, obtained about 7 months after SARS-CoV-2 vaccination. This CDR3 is CASSFRGYTEAFF. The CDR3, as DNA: TGTGCCAGCAGTTTTCGGGGTTACACTGAAGCTTTCTTT.